The 15 T cell receptor beta chains in this list originate from one sample, sequenced in a study of circulating and synovial CD4+ cells in juvenile arthritis. The data were produced by immunoSEQ multiplex PCR, yet TCRdb's version contains in-frame clones alone and is incomplete. The data hold tens of thousands of clones, with about 95% observed a single time. The sample consisted of CD4+ T cells from blood. The receptors were gathered from a human donor with juvenile idiopathic arthritis.

Only one count was recorded for this clone. The chain couples TRBV5-6 to TRBJ1-5, with D unresolved. Trimming took 0 bases from V and 0 from J, leaving 7 bases between them. The germline gives CDR1 SGHDT, CDR2 YYEEEE. The CDR3 spans 15 residues. This chain's CDR3 is CASSLGQASNQPQHF. The CDR3 DNA follows: TGTGCCAGCAGCTTGGGTCAGGCTAGCAATCAGCCCCAGCATTTT.

For this clone: The sample contains more than one DNA sequence encoding this CDR3. CDR3 DNA sequence: TGTGCCAGCACCACGTCGGGGGGACCCTCCCCCCTCCACTTT. Its translation is CASTTSGGPSPLHF. This chain links TRBV28 with TRBJ1-6; D might be TRBD1 (5 bases). The length of the CDR3 is 14 residues. V lost 7 bases to trimming and J lost 13 bases, with 20 bases between them. CDR1 and CDR2 (germline): MDHEN, SYDVKM.

This chain joins TRBV4-1 and TRBJ2-2; maybe TRBD2 (5 bases). CDR1 and CDR2 (germline): MGHRA, YSYEKL. This CDR3 is 16 amino acids long. Trimming left V 4 bases short and J 6 bases short, with 18 bases between. The CDR3 nucleotides are TGCGCCAGCAGCCGGGTACTTGTTTATAGCGCCGGGGAGCTGTTTTTT. This encodes CASSRVLVYSAGELFF.

The V call is TRBV19, the J call TRBJ1-2; D is ambiguous. With 7 bases removed from V and 3 bases from J, the gap between germline ends came to 18 bases. The CDR3 sequence is 15 residues long. Germline V gene data show CDR1 as LNHDA and CDR2 as SQIVND (reference sequence). The chain's CDR3 is CASNLYPQFDYGYTF. In DNA, the CDR3 is TGTGCCAGTAACCTATACCCACAGTTTGACTATGGCTACACCTTC. Using reference TRBV19 and TRBJ1-2 for the parts outside the CDR3, the full variable domain is DGGITQSPKYLFRKEGQNVTLSCEQNLNHDAMYWYRQDPGQGLRLIYYSQIVNDFQKGDIAEGYSVSREKKESFPLTVTSAQKNPTAFYLCASNLYPQFDYGYTFGSGTRLTVV.

V and J are TRBV5-1 and TRBJ2-3, with 9 bases lining up with TRBD1. With 4 bases clipped from V and 2 bases from J, the junction kept 8 bases outside the gene matches. Germline CDR1 SGHRS, CDR2 YFSETQ. The CDR3 runs 16 residues. The chain's CDR3 is CASSGLGTGHTDTQYF. The DNA of the CDR3 is TGCGCCAGCAGCGGTCTGGGGACAGGGCACACAGATACGCAGTATTTT.

For this clone: This sample also contains other DNA sequences that code for the same CDR3. The rearrangement links TRBV11-2 to TRBJ1-1; 10 bases agree with TRBD1. V shed 0 bases and J 0 bases; nucleotides not matched to a gene: 7. The V gene's germline CDR1 is SGHAT and CDR2 FQNNGV. The CDR3 covers 18 residues. The CDR3 DNA is TGTGCCAGCAGCTTAGAAGGGACAGGGGACAGAGTGAACACTGAAGCTTTCTTT. Its translation is CASSLEGTGDRVNTEAFF.

The chain links TRBV6-6 to TRBJ1-5; no clear D. The CDR3 length is 16 residues. V gave up 2 bases and J gave up 4 bases, with 15 bases separating them. The germline V gene has CDR1 MNHNY and CDR2 SVGAGI (reference sequence). CDR3 loop: CASSYVAQTWNQPQHF. CDR3 DNA sequence: TGTGCCAGCAGTTACGTTGCACAAACCTGGAATCAGCCCCAGCATTTT.

This clone showed up just once. The CDR3 nucleotides are TGTGCCAGCAGTTTAATACAGGGATCCTACAATGAGCAGTTCTTC. Residues: CASSLIQGSYNEQFF. This chain joins TRBV28 and TRBJ2-1, with D possibly being TRBD1 (6 bases). There are 15 residues in the CDR3. The V and J ends lost 2 bases and 1 base respectively, with 9 bases between them. CDR1 is MDHEN, CDR2 SYDVKM, per germline.

The rearrangement links TRBV25-1 to TRBJ2-2; D is perhaps TRBD1 (6 bases). The CDR3 totals 18 residues. V dropped 3 bases and J dropped 7 bases, with 24 bases sitting between them. Germline V gene lookup returns CDR1 MGHDK and CDR2 SYGVNS. CDR3 DNA: TGTGCCAGCAGTGAGTTGGTTTCTGGGAACAGGGCGGACGGGGAGCTGTTTTTT. Translated: CASSELVSGNRADGELFF.

The chain employs TRBV4-3 and TRBJ2-2, with 9 bases lining up with TRBD2. Germline lookup yields CDR1 LGHNA and CDR2 YSLEER. The CDR3 is made up of 18 amino acids. J gave up 2 bases and V 0 bases, and 7 bases lay outside the gene matches. CDR3 bases: TGCGCCAGCAGCCAAGATCTGGCGGGGGGGCGAAACACCGGGGAGCTGTTTTTT. It translates to CASSQDLAGGRNTGELFF.

Only one count was recorded for this clone. This chain connects TRBV7-8 to TRBJ1-4; 10 bases agree with TRBD1. This CDR3 is 14 amino acids long. The V and J ends lost 2 bases and 7 bases, in that order; junction bases with no gene match: 1. The germline gives CDR1 SGHVS, CDR2 FQNEAQ. Written as DNA, the CDR3 is TGTGCCAGCAGCTTACGGACAGGGGGTGAAAAACTGTTTTTT. It is translated as CASSLRTGGEKLFF. Complete variable domain (other parts from reference TRBV7-8 and TRBJ1-4): GAGVSQSPRYKVAKRGQDVALRCDPISGHVSLFWYQQALGQGPEFLTYFQNEAQLDKSGLPSDRFFAERPEGSVSTLKIQRTQQEDSAVYLCASSLRTGGEKLFFGSGTQLSVL.

About this clone: The same CDR3 arises from other DNA sequences in this sample as well. The chain links TRBV6-5 to TRBJ2-6; TRBD1 might be the D (5 bases). The V end was cut by 6 bases, the J end by 0 bases, with 9 bases between. Germline-derived CDR1 and CDR2 are MNHEY and SVGAGI. The CDR3 is 15 amino acids. The chain's CDR3 is CASSRDSSGANVLTF. In nucleotides, the CDR3 is TGTGCCAGCAGCCGTGACAGCTCTGGGGCCAACGTCCTGACTTTC.

In its sample, this clone was seen once. The chain has TRBV7-2 and TRBJ2-5, with D perhaps TRBD2 (5 bases). This CDR3 has 16 residues. Germline V lookup: CDR1 SGHTA, CDR2 FQGNSA. V was shortened by 0 bases and J by 2 bases, with 13 bases between the two germline ends. The CDR3: CASSLARAKVQETQYF. Written as DNA, the CDR3 is TGTGCCAGCAGCTTAGCGCGGGCTAAGGTGCAAGAGACCCAGTACTTC.

The chain employs TRBV2 and TRBJ2-3; D not resolved. The V gene's germline CDR1 is SNHLY and CDR2 FYNNEI. The CDR3 has 13 amino acids. Trimming cost V 10 bases and J 5 bases, with 16 bases left between them. This CDR3 reads CAITRRSGDTQYF. The DNA for the CDR3 is TGTGCCATTACCCGGCGATCAGGAGATACGCAGTATTTT.

The chain joins TRBV11-3 to TRBJ2-1, with a weak D call TRBD1 (5 bases). The V and J ends lost 1 base and 8 bases respectively, with 12 bases between them. CDR3 length equals 14 residues. Germline CDR1 SGHNT, CDR2 YENEEA. The CDR3 DNA follows: TGTGCCAGCAGCTTAGGAGACAGAGCCGATGAGCAGTTCTTC. Encoded protein: CASSLGDRADEQFF.